Each of the 5 T cell receptor beta chains below was sequenced from the same sample in a study of cytomegalovirus exposure and HLA in healthy donors. Researchers ran the PCR with 60 Vbeta and 13 Jbeta primers. TCRdb's copy holds only in-frame clones and misses some; the assay was immunoSEQ multiplex PCR. The data contain about 160,000 clones, about 72% of them singletons. The sequencing sample was made of PBMCs. The receptors were sampled from a man younger than 40 in good health and CMV-seropositive.

CDR3 bases: TGTGCCAGCAGCCGGGTAGGGGCAGGGGGGACCGGGGAGCTGTTTTTT. Its protein product is CASSRVGAGGTGELFF. This chain links TRBV5-4 with TRBJ2-2; possible D gene TRBD1, 7 bases. The V gene's germline CDR1 is SGHNT and CDR2 YYREEE (reference sequence). V lost 4 bases and J lost 5, with 18 bases in between. The CDR3 is 16 residues long.

This clone was detected only a few times. The chain carries TRBV6-1 and TRBJ2-7; 7 bases fit TRBD2. The V segment lost 6 bases and the J segment 3 bases; nucleotides outside the gene matches: 11. The germline V gene has CDR1 MNHNS and CDR2 SASEGT. The CDR3 contains 15 residues. The CDR3 is CASRSRGGASYEQYF. CDR3 nucleotides: TGTGCCAGCAGGTCCCGGGGAGGGGCAAGCTACGAGCAGTACTTC.

The chain recombines TRBV21-1 with TRBJ2-7; the table calls TRBD2, which could not be checked here. TRBV21-1 is recorded as a pseudogene. This CDR3 has 18 amino acids. The CDR3 DNA sequence: TGTGCCAGCAGCAAAATACCCCTACTGGTCGGGGGGGCCTACGAGCAGTACTTC. As protein: CASSKIPLLVGGAYEQYF.

A word on this clone: At one of its ends the junction is not consistent with the germline gene, which may arise from a read error. CDR3 loop: CASTNRGYSRDTQYF. The DNA of the CDR3 is TGTGCCAGCACCAACAGGGGCTATAGCAGAGATACGCAGTATTTT. This sequence joins TRBV28 and TRBJ2-3; 7 bases agree with TRBD1. In germline, CDR1 is MDHEN, CDR2 SYDVKM. This CDR3 has 15 amino acids.

This chain joins TRBV5-4 and TRBJ2-1; possible D gene TRBD1, 6 bases. V shed 4 bases and J shed 7 bases, with 12 bases lying between them. Germline V CDR1 and CDR2: SGHNT, YYREEE (reference sequence). This CDR3 is built from 13 residues. CDR3 loop: CASSTPGHNEQFF. CDR3 sequence (DNA): TGTGCCAGCAGCACGCCGGGACATAATGAGCAGTTCTTC. Full variable domain (outside the CDR3, taken from reference TRBV5-4 and TRBJ2-1): ETGVTQSPTHLIKTRGQQVTLRCSSQSGHNTVSWYQQALGQGPQFIFQYYREEENGRGNFPPRFSGLQFPNYSSELNVNALELDDSALYLCASSTPGHNEQFFGPGTRLTVL.